The rows below give T cell receptor beta chains drawn from one sample of a study of control samples from healthy donors and cancer patients. Clones were sequenced by immunoSEQ multiplex PCR, and TCRdb holds only the in-frame ones, with some missing. The sample yields about 120,000 clones, 87% seen once. Sequenced: blood. Receptor source: a man younger than 30 in good health. Each CDR3 is given with its conserved first and last residue. D genes are given only for firm matches. Clone sizes are given selectively: once, few, many, or a class where the clone is expanded.

CDR3nt	CDR3aa	len	d_gene	j_gene	v_gene	abundance
TGTGCCAGCAGTGAGAAATATGGCTACACCTTC	CASSEKYGYTF	11	.	TRBJ1-2	TRBV6-1	.
TGTGCCAGCTCACCGGGGGGGGACGAGCAGTACTTC	CASSPGGDEQYF	12	TRBD2	TRBJ2-7	TRBV18	.
TGTGCCAGTAGTTTACCCGGGAGTAGCAATCAGCCCCAGCATTTT	CASSLPGSSNQPQHF	15	.	TRBJ1-5	TRBV19	.
TGTGCCAGCAGTAGGGGACCTACGAGCTATGGCTACACCTTC	CASSRGPTSYGYTF	14	.	TRBJ1-2	TRBV27	.
TGTGCCAGCAGCCAAGATCCCGGGACGCGCACAGATACGCAGTATTTT	CASSQDPGTRTDTQYF	16	.	TRBJ2-3	TRBV3-1/TRBV3-2	.
TGTGCCAGCAGCATGTCCAACCGGGGTGGTACAGATACGCAGTATTTT	CASSMSNRGGTDTQYF	16	.	TRBJ2-3	TRBV11-2	once
TGCGCCAGCAGTGGATGGCTGGCGGGCATTCAGTACTTC	CASSGWLAGIQYF	13	.	TRBJ2-4	TRBV10-1	.
TGTGCCAGTGGAGGTTGGGCGGGAGGGGGGTACAATGAGCAGTTCTTC	CASGGWAGGGYNEQFF	16	TRBD2	TRBJ2-1	TRBV19	.
TGTGCCAGCAGTGACTCGAGTCGGGACCGTAGCTACACCTTC	CASSDSSRDRSYTF	14	.	TRBJ1-2	TRBV6-4	.
TGTGCCAGCAGCCAAGAGGCGGGTTTGGGGTCGGTCTATGGCTACACCTTC	CASSQEAGLGSVYGYTF	17	.	TRBJ1-2	TRBV4-2	.
TGTGCCATCAGTGAGTATGGTAGCGGGAGCACAGATACGCAGTATTTT	CAISEYGSGSTDTQYF	16	TRBD2	TRBJ2-3	TRBV10-3	.
TGTGCCAGCTCCCTCAAGGGGATTTCTAGCGGGAGGTCGAACACCGGGGAGCTGTTTTTT	CASSLKGISSGRSNTGELFF	20	TRBD2	TRBJ2-2	TRBV18	.
TGTGCCAGCAGTGTGTGGGACAGGGGGTATCCTGAAGCTTTCTTT	CASSVWDRGYPEAFF	15	TRBD1	TRBJ1-1	TRBV25-1	.
TGTGCCAGCCTGGACAGGGGGGGTGAAAAACTGTTTTTT	CASLDRGGEKLFF	13	TRBD1	TRBJ1-4	TRBV27	.
TGTGCCAGCAGCTTAAACCCTCCATACTTC	CASSLNPPYF	10	.	TRBJ2-4	TRBV7-9	.
TGTGCCAGCAGCTTACGCCACGAGCGGACTAGAACCAATGAGCAGTTCTTC	CASSLRHERTRTNEQFF	17	TRBD2	TRBJ2-1	TRBV7-6	.
TGCGCCAGCCCCGGGACTAGAGCCTACGAGCAGTACTTC	CASPGTRAYEQYF	13	TRBD2	TRBJ2-7	TRBV10-2	few
TGTGCCAGCTCACCACAGAGGGGCTTCAGCTCCTACGAGCAGTACTTC	CASSPQRGFSSYEQYF	16	.	TRBJ2-7	TRBV18	.
TGTGCCAGTAGTATGGATCGGACTAGCGGGAGGGCTCGATATTACGAGCAGTACTTC	CASSMDRTSGRARYYEQYF	19	TRBD2	TRBJ2-7	TRBV19	.
TGTGCCAGCAGCGCGACAGGGGTGAACACTGAAGCTTTCTTT	CASSATGVNTEAFF	14	TRBD1	TRBJ1-1	TRBV14	.
TGTGCCAGCAGTTCGCCGACTAGCGAACCAAGAGAGACCCAGTACTTC	CASSSPTSEPRETQYF	16	TRBD2	TRBJ2-5	TRBV6-5	.
TGTGCCACCAGCCTCAGGGGACACGGGAGGGGACAGCCCCAGCATTTT	CATSLRGHGRGQPQHF	16	.	TRBJ1-5	TRBV15	once
TGTGCCAGCTCACCATCCCTAGCGGGGTACAATGAGCAGTTCTTC	CASSPSLAGYNEQFF	15	TRBD2	TRBJ2-1	TRBV18	.
TGTGCCAGCAGCCCTGGACTAGCGGGAGTATTTGAGCCTGAGTTCTTC	CASSPGLAGVFEPEFF	16	TRBD2	TRBJ2-1	TRBV7-2	.
TGCAGCGTAGACGAGATCTCTGGAAACACCATATATTTT	CSVDEISGNTIYF	13	.	TRBJ1-3	TRBV29-1	.
TGTGCCAGTAGTATGTATTCGGGGGACTATGGCTACACCTTC	CASSMYSGDYGYTF	14	.	TRBJ1-2	TRBV19	few
TGTGCCAGCAGTTACTCGAGGGGGATCTCCTACGAGCAGTACTTC	CASSYSRGISYEQYF	15	.	TRBJ2-7	TRBV6-5	.
TGTGCCAGCAGTCGGACAGGGGGCTTTCAGCCCCAGCATTTT	CASSRTGGFQPQHF	14	TRBD1	TRBJ1-5	TRBV7-6	.
TGTGCCAGCAGTGATTTAGTAGGGACCTACGAGCAGTACTTC	CASSDLVGTYEQYF	14	.	TRBJ2-7	TRBV2	.
TGTGCCAGCAGCCCCGACACTTACACCGGGGAGCTGTTTTTT	CASSPDTYTGELFF	14	.	TRBJ2-2	TRBV4-2	.
TGTGCCAGCAGTCGAGTAGCTCCTTGGGGCCGCGATGAGCAGTTCTTC	CASSRVAPWGRDEQFF	16	.	TRBJ2-1	TRBV7-9	.
TGTGCCAGCGATCCAGGACAGCCAAGGGGACTGTTTTTT	CASDPGQPRGLFF	13	.	TRBJ2-2	TRBV12-3/TRBV12-4	.
TGTGCCAGCAGCCCCCGGCAGGGCACTGAAGCTTTCTTT	CASSPRQGTEAFF	13	.	TRBJ1-1	TRBV7-3	.
TGTGCCAGCAGATCACAGGGCTCTGGAAACACCATATATTTT	CASRSQGSGNTIYF	14	.	TRBJ1-3	TRBV9	.
TGTGCCTGTCTCCGGACAGGAAATTACGAGCAGTACTTC	CACLRTGNYEQYF	13	TRBD1	TRBJ2-7	TRBV30	.
TGTGCCACCTCCGGGACTAGCAGTCTCACAGATACGCAGTATTTT	CATSGTSSLTDTQYF	15	TRBD2	TRBJ2-3	TRBV9	once
TGTGCCAGCAGTCGGGTCGGGCAGATCACCGGGGAGCTGTTTTTT	CASSRVGQITGELFF	15	.	TRBJ2-2	TRBV6-5	.